This T cell receptor beta chain was recorded in a study of shared clonotypes between healthy human individuals. Across the whole study: Donors were a couple of women and a few men aged 18 to 49.

Splitting of each subset's genomic DNA was done evenly across several immunoSEQ plates. The repertoire was sequenced with immunoSEQ multiplex PCR; TCRdb's copy has only in-frame clones and lacks some. This sample carries 900,000 to 1,200,000 clones, about 80% of them seen once, and the ten largest clones take roughly 0.57%. This clone was observed a handful of times. What it binds is unknown. The V gene's germline CDR1 is SGHVS and CDR2 FQNEAQ. The CDR3 contains 18 residues. V was trimmed by 5 bases and J by 1 base, leaving 22 bases between them. Regarding the study as a whole: The small donor group covered limited genetic and exposure diversity. An expected dependence of interdonor clonotype sharing on sequencing depth was noted.

The genes are TRBV7-8 and TRBJ2-3, with D perhaps being TRBD1 or TRBD2 (5 bases each). Sequences were obtained from memory CD4+ T cells from PBMCs. Subset specified: CD45RA-negative fraction. This receptor was obtained from a man between 18 and 35 years old in good health. Some clones in this sample may be carry-over from other donors' samples. CDR3 coding DNA: TGTGCCAGCAGCGACCCGAGATTGGGGGTCTTGGGCACAGATACGCAGTATTTT. Encoded protein: CASSDPRLGVLGTDTQYF.